This T cell receptor beta chain was captured in a study of cytomegalovirus exposure and HLA in healthy donors. As for the study in general: An early data release held about 85 million unique TCRs from HLA-typed donors. Study-wide results and caveats: Earlier analysis found most TCR beta V segments productive about 90% or about 30% of the time. A later analysis showed TCR association rates differing by HLA locus, peaking at DRB1 and lowest at HLA-C.

Vbeta (60) and Jbeta (13) primers were used in the PCR. Clones were read by immunoSEQ multiplex PCR, and TCRdb kept only the in-frame ones, dropping some. In all, the sample yields some 76,000 clones. Note on this clone: Its antigen is still unknown.

Germline V gene data show CDR1 as SGHVS and CDR2 as FQNEAQ. Trimming at V came to 5 bases and at J to 4 bases, leaving 5 bases not matched to a gene. The CDR3 is made up of 15 amino acids. The chain links TRBV7-8 to TRBJ2-2, with 9 bases aligning to TRBD2. The sample comprised PBMCs. This clonotype was obtained from a man aged 35-49 years in good health and CMV-seronegative. Written as DNA, the CDR3 is TGTGCCAGCAGCCCTCCGGGACTAGCCACCGGGGAGCTGTTTTTT. Encoded protein: CASSPPGLATGELFF.